A single sample is the source of the 21 T cell receptor beta chains below, sequenced in a study of T cell responses to AZD1222 COVID-19 vaccine. Sequenced by immunoSEQ multiplex PCR; TCRdb stores in-frame clones only, minus some. The sample has 20,000 to 25,000 clones; roughly 84% are singletons. Sequences were derived from peripheral blood, sampled 28 days after the second AZD1222 dose. These receptors originate from an adult who received the AZD1222 COVID-19 vaccine.

V and J are TRBV30 and TRBJ2-2; 7 nucleotides agree with TRBD2. V gave up 3 bases and J gave up 1 base; unmatched junction bases: 5. Germline V gene sequence: CDR1 GTSNPN, CDR2 SVGIG (reference sequence). The CDR3 runs to 15 residues. The CDR3 region is CAWSWGGMNTGELFF. DNA of the CDR3: TGTGCCTGGAGCTGGGGGGGGATGAACACCGGGGAGCTGTTTTTT.

V gene TRBV18 combines with J gene TRBJ2-5; D not certain. CDR3 length: 12 residues. CDR1 and CDR2 from the germline V gene are KGHSH and LQKENI. Between the trimmed V and J ends, which lost 0 bases and 1 base, there was a span of 0 bases. Here the CDR3 reads CASSPPQETQYF. CDR3 in DNA: TGTGCCAGCTCACCACCCCAAGAGACCCAGTACTTC. Full variable domain (rest looked up from reference TRBV18 and TRBJ2-5): NAGVMQNPRHLVRRRGQEARLRCSPMKGHSHVYWYRQLPEEGLKFMVYLQKENIIDESGMPKERFSAEFPKEGPSILRIQQVVRGDSAAYFCASSPPQETQYFGPGTRLLVL.

The J gene is TRBJ2-3, the V gene TRBV7-3; D is unclear. Deletions cut 2 bases from V and 4 bases from J, with 7 bases between. The CDR3 is made up of 13 amino acids. The V gene's germline CDR1 is SGHTA and CDR2 FQGTGA. CDR3 amino acids: CASSLRHADTQYF. For the CDR3, the DNA is TGTGCCAGCAGCTTACGGCACGCAGATACGCAGTATTTT.

The V gene is TRBV30, the J gene TRBJ1-3; a possible D gene is TRBD1 (5 bases). The CDR3 is 15 residues long. The ends were cut back, 0 bases at V and 2 bases at J, with 11 bases in the middle. CDR1 GTSNPN and CDR2 SVGIG come from the germline V gene (reference sequence). CDR3 sequence reads: CAWSVRGDAGNTIYF. CDR3 nucleotide sequence: TGTGCCTGGAGTGTGCGGGGGGATGCTGGAAACACCATATATTTT.

This clone was seen a single time. J is TRBJ1-5 and V is TRBV7-2, with D unclear. Trimming removed 5 bases at V and 4 bases at J, with 12 bases between. From germline, CDR1 is SGHTA and CDR2 FQGNSA. This CDR3 has 14 residues. The CDR3 protein is CASSTRHANQPQHF. CDR3 nucleotides: TGTGCCAGCAGCACCCGACACGCTAATCAGCCCCAGCATTTT. Combining the CDR3 with reference TRBV7-2 and TRBJ1-5 gives the whole variable domain GAGVSQSPSNKVTEKGKDVELRCDPISGHTALYWYRQSLGQGLEFLIYFQGNSAPDKSGLPSDRFSAERTGGSVSTLTIQRTQQEDSAVYLCASSTRHANQPQHFGDGTRLSIL.

V and J are TRBV19 and TRBJ1-5, with D perhaps matching TRBD1 (6 bases). Trimming pared 10 bases from V and 3 bases from J, leaving 16 bases between. Germline lookup yields CDR1 LNHDA and CDR2 SQIVND (reference sequence). The CDR3 length is 14 residues. The CDR3 nucleotides are TGTGCCACCCGAGGGGGGTTGGCCAATCAGCCCCAGCATTTT. Its protein product is CATRGGLANQPQHF.

J is TRBJ1-3 and V is TRBV30; D ambiguous. The V end lost 5 bases, the J end lost 0 bases, and 11 bases lay between the germline ends. In germline, CDR1 is GTSNPN, CDR2 SVGIG (reference sequence). The CDR3 has 14 amino acids. The CDR3 loop reads CAWSPGLSGNTIYF. DNA of the CDR3: TGTGCCTGGTCCCCAGGACTCTCTGGAAACACCATATATTTT.

DNA of the CDR3: TGTGCCAGCAGCTCCGGACCTTTACAGGGGGGTCGGAACGAGCAGTACTTC. It specifies CASSSGPLQGGRNEQYF. The chain combines TRBV7-3 with TRBJ2-7; TRBD1 agrees at 8 bases. The CDR3 consists of 17 residues. The germline V gene encodes CDR1 SGHTA and CDR2 FQGTGA. V was clipped by 4 bases and J by 5 bases; unmatched bases: 16. The full variable domain, completed using reference TRBV7-3 and TRBJ2-7, is GAGVSQTPSNKVTEKGKYVELRCDPISGHTALYWYRQSLGQGPEFLIYFQGTGAADDSGLPNDRFFAVRPEGSVSTLKIQRTERGDSAVYLCASSSGPLQGGRNEQYFGPGTRLTVT.

In its sample, this clone was seen a few times. The chain combines TRBV18 with TRBJ2-5; no definite D call. CDR1 is KGHSH, CDR2 LQKENI, per germline. The CDR3 totals 14 residues. V was shortened by 1 base and J by 2 bases, with 8 bases between the two germline ends. CDR3 DNA sequence: TGTGCCAGCTCACCACTGTCTCAGCAAGAGACCCAGTACTTC. Its translation is CASSPLSQQETQYF.

This clone was counted only a few times. The chain employs TRBV29-1 and TRBJ2-3; no definite D call. In germline, CDR1 is SQVTM, CDR2 ANQGSEA. CDR3 length equals 11 residues. V lost 5 bases and J 4 bases, leaving 7 bases between the germline ends. The CDR3 DNA follows: TGCAGCGTTTATTACGCAGATACGCAGTATTTT. Translating it yields CSVYYADTQYF.

The chain is built from TRBV28 and TRBJ1-2; D not resolved. From germline, CDR1 is MDHEN and CDR2 SYDVKM. The length of the CDR3 is 12 residues. Trimming took off 1 base at V and 4 bases at J, with 4 bases between the two ends. Written as DNA, the CDR3 is TGTGCCAGCAGTTTATCAGGCTATGGCTACACCTTC. Protein sequence: CASSLSGYGYTF.

The chain carries TRBV10-3 and TRBJ2-1; 11 nucleotides align to TRBD2. The length of the CDR3 is 14 residues. Looked up from germline, CDR1 is ENHRY and CDR2 is SYGVKD. The junction had 5 bases not matched to a gene; V was cut back by 8 bases and J by 5 bases. In DNA, the CDR3 is TGTGCCATCTCCGGGACTAGCGGAAACAATGAGCAGTTCTTC. Translation: CAISGTSGNNEQFF.

V gene TRBV2 combines with J gene TRBJ1-4; D may be TRBD1 (5 bases). Trimming shortened V by 6 bases and J by 7 bases, and 15 bases separated the two germline ends. The CDR3 spans 14 residues. Per the germline V gene, CDR1 is SNHLY and CDR2 is FYNNEI. This CDR3 reads CASRAGTPSEKLFF. The CDR3 nucleotides are TGTGCCAGCAGGGCAGGGACGCCAAGTGAAAAACTGTTTTTT.

The chain carries TRBV7-3 and TRBJ2-7; D gene uncertain. CDR1 SGHTA and CDR2 FQGTGA come from the germline V gene. Trimming took 5 bases from V and 2 from J, leaving 13 bases between them. The CDR3 spans 14 residues. CDR3 loop: CASSLTMYPYEQYF. The CDR3 region has the DNA TGTGCCAGCAGCCTGACGATGTATCCCTACGAGCAGTACTTC.

The rearrangement joins TRBV10-3 to TRBJ2-2; a possible D gene is TRBD2 (6 bases). CDR1 and CDR2 (germline): ENHRY, SYGVKD. CDR3 length: 16 amino acids. V lost 0 bases and J lost 4, with 12 bases in between. The CDR3 DNA follows: TGTGCCATCAGTGAGTCGCGGCGGGACTTCACCGGGGAGCTGTTTTTT. Its translation is CAISESRRDFTGELFF.

The rearrangement links TRBV7-6 to TRBJ2-7; 12 bases are shared with TRBD2. V lost 4 bases, J lost 2 bases, and 3 bases stayed unmatched. The CDR3 loop spans 15 amino acids. Germline CDR1 and CDR2: SGHVS and FNYEAQ. The CDR3: CASSSRLAGAYEQYF. As DNA, the CDR3 is TGTGCCAGCAGCTCAAGACTAGCGGGAGCCTACGAGCAGTACTTC.

The chain recombines TRBV10-3 with TRBJ2-7; D tentatively fits TRBD1 or TRBD2 (5 bases each). The CDR3 totals 16 residues. CDR1 is ENHRY, CDR2 SYGVKD, per germline. V lost 4 bases and J 5 bases, leaving 21 bases between the germline ends. CDR3 sequence (DNA): TGTGCCATCAGTGGGACCGGGACCAAACGCAGCAACGAGCAGTACTTC. It codes for CAISGTGTKRSNEQYF.

This chain joins TRBV19 and TRBJ1-1; tentative D call: TRBD1 (5 bases). V shed 8 bases and J shed 4 bases, with 14 bases lying between them. Germline V lookup: CDR1 LNHDA, CDR2 SQIVND (reference sequence). The CDR3 length is 13 residues. The CDR3 nucleotides are TGTGCCAGTTCGGACACACGAGGCACTGAAGCTTTCTTT. Translated: CASSDTRGTEAFF.

This chain uses TRBV7-3 with TRBJ2-2; TRBD1 agrees at 7 bases. Germline lookup yields CDR1 SGHTA and CDR2 FQGTGA. The CDR3 totals 14 residues. V shed 7 bases and J 6 bases; nucleotides not matched to a gene: 8. In DNA, the CDR3 is TGTGCCAGCAAGAAAACAGGGGAAGCCGGGGAGCTGTTTTTT. Its translation: CASKKTGEAGELFF.

The rearrangement links TRBV11-2 to TRBJ2-3, with 11 bases lining up with TRBD2. The CDR3 totals 16 residues. CDR1 is SGHAT and CDR2 is FQNNGV in the germline V gene. V lost 5 bases and J lost 9; bases outside the gene matches: 13. CDR3 in amino acids: CASSPTWIAGGDTQYF. DNA of the CDR3: TGTGCCAGCAGCCCCACCTGGATAGCGGGAGGGGACACGCAGTATTTT.

The V and J genes are TRBV19 and TRBJ1-6; maybe TRBD1 (5 bases). This CDR3 spans 17 amino acids. V lost 4 bases, J lost 6 bases, and 19 bases lay in between. Germline values: CDR1 LNHDA, CDR2 SQIVND (reference sequence). The CDR3 region has the DNA TGTGCCAGTAGTAGGATCGAACAGGCGGCGGGTAATTCACCCCTCCACTTT. As protein: CASSRIEQAAGNSPLHF.